These 31 T cell receptor beta chains were sequenced from one sample in a study of T cells in Graves' hyperthyroidism and ophthalmopathy. TCR beta CDR3 regions were amplified from RNA transcripts. The TCR CDR3 first-round RT-PCR relied on the HTBI primer set. TCRdb called the multiplex PCR reads again in MiXCR, with one record for every CDR3 protein. In the table there are fewer than 900,000 distinct CDR3 sequences, 15% to 20% of which are singletons. Sequences were obtained from blood. The source is a woman between 50 and 59 years old with Graves' hyperthyroidism that later progressed to Graves' ophthalmopathy.

The genes are TRBV13 and TRBJ2-3, with 13 bases aligning to TRBD2. Germline V gene data show CDR1 as PRHDT and CDR2 as FYEKMQ (reference sequence). This CDR3 contains 19 residues. V lost 5 bases and J lost 5; bases outside the gene matches: 16. The DNA of the CDR3 is TGTGCCAGCAGCCGTGGACTAGCGGGGGCCTCCCGAAGGGAAGATACGCAGTATTTT. It specifies CASSRGLAGASRREDTQYF.

This chain uses TRBV14 with TRBJ2-1; D may be TRBD1 or TRBD2 (5 bases each). The tail of the sequence fits TRBJ2-7 better, so the J call may be wrong. The CDR3 has 15 residues. Germline CDR1 SGHDN, CDR2 FVKESK. CDR3 loop: CASSQTGWGSREQYF. CDR3 DNA sequence: TGTGCCAGCAGCCAAACAGGATGGGGGTCTCGTGAGCAGTACTTC.

This clonotype was detected a few times. This chain joins TRBV7-9 and TRBJ1-4, with 9 bases fitting TRBD1. CDR1 is SEHNR, CDR2 FQNEAQ, per germline (reference sequence). The J segment lost 4 bases and the V segment lost 5 bases, leaving 14 bases of the junction unmatched. This CDR3 has 18 amino acids. The CDR3 reads CASSTSGTGFYGNEKLFF. In DNA form, the CDR3 reads TGTGCCAGCAGCACGTCCGGGACAGGGTTTTACGGTAATGAAAAACTGTTTTTT.

The rearrangement uses TRBV19 and TRBJ2-3; 12 nucleotides match TRBD2. Germline V gives CDR1 LNHDA, CDR2 SQIVND (reference sequence). CDR3 size: 17 residues. J lost 4 bases, V lost 5 bases, and 10 bases had no gene match. Here the CDR3 reads CASSSREASGGADTQYF. CDR3 sequence (DNA): TGTGCCAGTAGTTCCCGGGAGGCTAGCGGGGGGGCAGATACGCAGTATTTT.

This clonotype has just a few counts. The chain recombines TRBV6-2 or TRBV6-3 with TRBJ1-1; possibly TRBD1 for D (5 bases). The CDR3 is 18 residues long. V was shortened by 0 bases and J by 5 bases, with 22 bases between the two germline ends. From germline, CDR1 is MNHEY and CDR2 SVGEGT. The CDR3 protein is CASSYSSAGLVRVTEAFF. CDR3 in DNA: TGTGCCAGCAGTTACTCTTCCGCAGGGTTAGTGAGGGTGACTGAAGCTTTCTTT.

This clonotype was observed a handful of times. The J gene is TRBJ1-5, the V gene TRBV20-1; D is possibly TRBD1 (5 bases). Germline CDR1 and CDR2: DFQATT and SNEGSKA (reference sequence). The CDR3 is 17 residues long. V lost 1 base to trimming and J lost 3 bases, with 19 bases between them. CDR3 amino acids: CSARVRRAGRDNQPQHF. The CDR3 DNA reads TGCAGTGCTAGAGTGCGTCGGGCAGGGCGCGACAATCAGCCCCAGCATTTT.

In this sample, this clonotype turned up many times. V gene TRBV7-8 combines with J gene TRBJ1-2; D is uncertain. CDR1 is SGHVS, CDR2 FQNEAQ, per germline. Trimming cost V 5 bases and J 5 bases, with 15 bases left between them. This CDR3 region has 14 residues. The CDR3 sequence: CASSPREVEYGYTF. CDR3 DNA: TGTGCCAGCAGCCCCCGGGAGGTTGAGTATGGCTACACCTTC.

This clonotype appeared many times. This chain joins TRBV7-3 and TRBJ1-2; D is undetermined. V was clipped by 2 bases and J by 4 bases, with 11 bases between them. The CDR3 runs 14 residues. Germline V gives CDR1 SGHTA, CDR2 FQGTGA. This chain's CDR3 is CASSLPTPSYGYTF. The CDR3 nucleotides are TGTGCCAGCAGCTTACCGACGCCCTCCTATGGCTACACCTTC.

The rearrangement links TRBV27 to TRBJ1-1; tentative D call: TRBD1 (6 bases). The V end was cut by 3 bases, the J end by 1 base, with 12 bases between. Germline V gene data show CDR1 as MNHEY and CDR2 as SMNVEV (reference sequence). The CDR3 extends over 15 amino acids. CDR3 in amino acids: CASSFYKTGNTEAFF. DNA for the CDR3: TGTGCCAGCAGTTTCTATAAGACAGGGAACACTGAAGCTTTCTTT.

This chain links TRBV5-6 with TRBJ1-5, with D unclear. The CDR3 runs to 12 residues. Germline V lookup: CDR1 SGHDT, CDR2 YYEEEE. Trimming removed 4 bases at V and 7 bases at J, with 9 bases between. CDR3 loop: CASSVLEQPQHF. CDR3 bases: TGTGCCAGCAGCGTGTTGGAACAGCCCCAGCATTTT.

The V call is TRBV4-2, the J call TRBJ2-1, with a possible D match to TRBD2 (5 bases). The CDR3 covers 17 residues. V shed 1 base and J shed 0 bases, with 13 bases lying between them. CDR1 and CDR2 from the germline V gene are LGHNA and YNFKEQ. The CDR3 loop reads CASSQVERGTSYNEQFF. In nucleotides, the CDR3 is TGTGCCAGCAGCCAAGTAGAACGGGGAACCTCCTACAATGAGCAGTTCTTC.

The J gene is TRBJ2-7, the V gene TRBV5-1, with D possibly matching TRBD2 (6 bases). The CDR3 is 13 residues long. Per the germline V gene, CDR1 is SGHRS and CDR2 is YFSETQ. Trimming removed 4 bases at V and 5 bases at J, with 13 bases between. The CDR3 bases are TGCGCCAGCAGCGCCACCGGGACTCACGAGCAGTACTTC. Protein product: CASSATGTHEQYF. Filled out from reference TRBV5-1 and TRBJ2-7, the complete variable domain reads KAGVTQTPRYLIKTRGQQVTLSCSPISGHRSVSWYQQTPGQGLQFLFEYFSETQRNKGNFPGRFSGRQFSNSRSEMNVSTLELGDSALYLCASSATGTHEQYFGPGTRLTVT.

This clonotype was detected many times. The chain combines TRBV5-1 with TRBJ2-2; the D is unclear. The CDR3 totals 15 residues. Trimming stripped 2 bases from V and 4 bases from J, with 12 bases between. Germline lookup yields CDR1 SGHRS and CDR2 YFSETQ. Here the CDR3 reads CASSFRQELTGELFF. As DNA, the CDR3 is TGCGCCAGCAGCTTTCGGCAGGAGCTCACCGGGGAGCTGTTTTTT.

This clonotype has only one observation. This sequence joins TRBV6-4 and TRBJ1-4, with D possibly being TRBD1 (6 bases). Trimming stripped 11 bases from V and 4 bases from J, with 17 bases between. This CDR3 is 14 amino acids long. The germline V gene has CDR1 MRHNA and CDR2 SNTAGT. CDR3 sequence: CAGGGRQFNEKLFF. CDR3 in DNA: TGTGCCGGGGGGGGGCGACAGTTTAATGAAAAACTGTTTTTT.

This clonotype was seen a few times. The CDR3 bases are TGTGCCAGCAGTGAGTCCACCTACGAGCAGTACTTC. Residues: CASSESTYEQYF. This chain links TRBV25-1 with TRBJ2-7, with D unclear. Per germline, CDR1 MGHDK and CDR2 SYGVNS. This CDR3 spans 12 amino acids. The germline V and J ends were trimmed by 3 bases and 2 bases, with 5 bases remaining between them.

This clonotype has at least ten counts. This rearrangement joins TRBV15 to TRBJ1-1; TRBD1 agrees at 9 bases. The germline gives CDR1 LNHNV, CDR2 YYDKDF (reference sequence). The CDR3 runs to 17 residues. Trimming removed 0 bases from V and 6 bases from J; junction bases left unmatched: 11. CDR3 amino acids: CATSRDPRTGASAEAFF. In DNA, the CDR3 is TGTGCCACCAGCAGAGATCCGCGGACAGGGGCGTCCGCTGAAGCTTTCTTT.

The chain employs TRBV30 and TRBJ1-4; 9 nucleotides align to TRBD1. In germline, CDR1 is GTSNPN, CDR2 SVGIG (reference sequence). V lost 0 bases, J lost 8 bases, and 7 bases stayed unmatched. This CDR3 comprises 15 residues. The CDR3 loop is CAWSVPTGGREKLFF. The CDR3 coding sequence is TGTGCCTGGAGTGTACCGACAGGGGGACGGGAAAAACTGTTTTTT.

This clonotype was observed at least ten times. The V gene is TRBV27, the J gene TRBJ2-7; 13 bases map to TRBD2. Germline-derived CDR1 and CDR2 are MNHEY and SMNVEV (reference sequence). This CDR3 has 18 amino acids. Unmatched junction bases numbered 12, after V lost 5 bases and J lost 2 bases. CDR3 nucleotide sequence: TGTGCCAGCAGTCTTAGATCCGGGACTAGCGGGGCGACCTACGAGCAGTACTTC. Its protein is CASSLRSGTSGATYEQYF.

V gene TRBV7-9 combines with J gene TRBJ2-1; 13 nucleotides agree with TRBD2. Germline CDR1 SEHNR, CDR2 FQNEAQ (reference sequence). V was clipped by 5 bases and J by 4 bases; unmatched bases: 5. The CDR3 runs to 16 residues. CDR3 coding DNA: TGTGCCAGCAGCGACCGACTAGCGGGGGGATACAATGAGCAGTTCTTC. Protein: CASSDRLAGGYNEQFF.

This clonotype occurred many times. This chain joins TRBV7-9 and TRBJ2-1; 10 nucleotides agree with TRBD2. Germline lookup yields CDR1 SEHNR and CDR2 FQNEAQ (reference sequence). The trim removed 7 bases at V and 5 bases at J, leaving 5 bases unmatched. This CDR3 region has 14 residues. The CDR3 region is CASNSGGDNNEQFF. DNA of the CDR3: TGTGCCAGCAACAGCGGGGGGGACAACAATGAGCAGTTCTTC.

The V gene is TRBV7-2, the J gene TRBJ2-3, with a possible D match to TRBD2 (5 bases). Trimming took 5 bases from V and 2 from J, leaving 14 bases between them. Germline V gene lookup returns CDR1 SGHTA and CDR2 FQGNSA. The CDR3 sequence is 15 residues long. The CDR3 DNA reads TGTGCCAGCAGCCGCCGGGATACGGACACAGATACGCAGTATTTT. Its translation is CASSRRDTDTDTQYF.

This clonotype was found a few times. The chain combines TRBV7-9 with TRBJ2-2, with unresolved D. V gave up 1 base and J gave up 6 bases, with 15 bases separating them. CDR1 is SEHNR and CDR2 is FQNEAQ in the germline V gene (reference sequence). The CDR3 loop spans 16 amino acids. CDR3 in DNA: TGTGCCAGCAGCTTAGAATCCTTCGGGCCAGCCGGGGAGCTGTTTTTT. Protein sequence: CASSLESFGPAGELFF.

Comment on this clonotype: Germline and junction disagree at one end, which may indicate a read error. This chain joins TRBV2 and TRBJ1-2, with 10 bases fitting TRBD1. CDR3 length: 15 amino acids. The V gene's germline CDR1 is SNHLY and CDR2 FYNNEI. Written as DNA, the CDR3 is TGTGCCAGCAGCGCTGAGGGACAGGGGAGCTATAGCTACACCTTC. Its translation: CASSAEGQGSYSYTF.

This clonotype was seen ten or more times. This chain links TRBV3-1 with TRBJ2-7; D not resolved. The CDR3 spans 14 residues. Germline assignment: CDR1 LGHDT and CDR2 YNNKEL (reference sequence). Trimming cost V 0 bases and J 2 bases, with 8 bases left between them. CDR3 nucleotide sequence: TGTGCCAGCAGCCAAGAGAAAACAGCCTACGAGCAGTACTTC. It encodes CASSQEKTAYEQYF.

The table lists this clonotype with many counts. The chain recombines TRBV2 with TRBJ1-2; D is uncertain. The CDR3 extends over 15 amino acids. V gave up 7 bases and J gave up 3 bases, with 18 bases separating them. CDR1 SNHLY and CDR2 FYNNEI come from the germline V gene. CDR3 nucleotide sequence: TGTGCCAGCAAGTTGAATGTCGGGTCACACTATGGCTACACCTTC. Protein product: CASKLNVGSHYGYTF.

Ten or more counts support this clonotype. The chain has TRBV2 and TRBJ1-1, with 12 bases matching TRBD1. The CDR3 runs 16 residues. Looked up from germline, CDR1 is SNHLY and CDR2 is FYNNEI. The V and J ends lost 4 bases and 0 bases, in that order; junction bases with no gene match: 3. CDR3 sequence (DNA): TGTGCCAGCAGTGGGGACAGGGGGCTTTTGAACACTGAAGCTTTCTTT. Translating it yields CASSGDRGLLNTEAFF.

There are many counts of this clonotype. The chain combines TRBV20-1 with TRBJ2-3; 9 bases align to TRBD2. Per germline, CDR1 DFQATT and CDR2 SNEGSKA (reference sequence). V was pared by 5 bases and J by 6 bases, with 9 bases of the junction left unmatched. This CDR3 is built from 14 residues. The CDR3 DNA follows: TGCAGTGCTTCTAGCGGGGCGACGTTTGATACGCAGTATTTT. This gives the protein CSASSGATFDTQYF.

This clonotype was found a few times. The chain joins TRBV19 to TRBJ2-7, with 8 bases matching TRBD1. With 4 bases clipped from V and 3 bases from J, the junction kept 8 bases outside the gene matches. Germline V gene sequence: CDR1 LNHDA, CDR2 SQIVND (reference sequence). There are 15 residues in the CDR3. Here the CDR3 reads CASSKDSGTGYEQYF. In DNA form, the CDR3 reads TGTGCCAGTAGTAAGGACTCCGGGACAGGCTACGAGCAGTACTTC.

The gene calls are TRBV27 and TRBJ2-5; TRBD1 might be the D (6 bases). V was clipped by 7 bases and J by 5 bases, with 20 bases between them. This CDR3 contains 15 residues. Germline V gives CDR1 MNHEY, CDR2 SMNVEV (reference sequence). The CDR3 nucleotides read TGTGCCAGCACTTTTCTGGGGGCCGGGTTGGAGACCCAGTACTTC. Translating gives CASTFLGAGLETQYF.

This clonotype was detected only a few times. V usage is TRBV9 and J usage is TRBJ1-4; D is unclear. Germline assignment: CDR1 SGDLS and CDR2 YYNGEE. The CDR3 has 17 amino acids. Trimming took 0 bases from V and 0 from J, leaving 12 bases between them. CDR3 sequence reads: CASSVGVGFATNEKLFF. CDR3 in DNA: TGTGCCAGCAGCGTAGGAGTGGGTTTCGCAACTAATGAAAAACTGTTTTTT.

In this sample, this clonotype turned up many times. The rearrangement uses TRBV11-2 and TRBJ2-1; 7 nucleotides agree with TRBD2. CDR1 is SGHAT, CDR2 FQNNGV, per germline. CDR3 length equals 15 residues. The V and J ends lost 4 bases and 7 bases, in that order; junction bases with no gene match: 10. The CDR3 protein is CASSWTGTNRNEQFF. Written as DNA, the CDR3 is TGTGCCAGCAGCTGGACCGGGACTAACCGGAATGAGCAGTTCTTC. Together with reference TRBV11-2 and TRBJ2-1, the CDR3 gives the full variable domain: EAGVAQSPRYKIIEKRQSVAFWCNPISGHATLYWYQQILGQGPKLLIQFQNNGVVDDSQLPKDRFSAERLKGVDSTLKIQPAKLEDSAVYLCASSWTGTNRNEQFFGPGTRLTVL.